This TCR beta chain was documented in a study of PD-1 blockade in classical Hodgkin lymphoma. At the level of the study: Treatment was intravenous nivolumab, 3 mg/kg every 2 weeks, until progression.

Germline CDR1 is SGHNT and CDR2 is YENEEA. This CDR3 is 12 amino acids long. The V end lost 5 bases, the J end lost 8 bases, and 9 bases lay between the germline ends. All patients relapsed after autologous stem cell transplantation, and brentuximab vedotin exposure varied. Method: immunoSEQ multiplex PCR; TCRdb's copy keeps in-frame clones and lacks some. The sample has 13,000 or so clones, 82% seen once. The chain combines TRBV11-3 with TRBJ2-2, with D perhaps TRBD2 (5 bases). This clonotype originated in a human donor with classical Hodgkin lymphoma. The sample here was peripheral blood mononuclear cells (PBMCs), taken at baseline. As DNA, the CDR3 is TGTGCCAGCAGCCCCCGGGGTGGGGAGCTGTTTTTT. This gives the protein CASSPRGGELFF. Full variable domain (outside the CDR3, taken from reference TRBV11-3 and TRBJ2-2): EAGVVQSPRYKIIEKKQPVAFWCNPISGHNTLYWYLQNLGQGPELLIRYENEEAVDDSQLPKDRFSAERLKGVDSTLKIQPAELGDSAVYLCASSPRGGELFFGEGSRLTVL.